This T cell receptor (beta chain) appears in the sequencing data of a study of chemoradiotherapy in HPV16-positive cancers (dated by TCRdb to the early 2020s). For the wider study: Candidate HPV-specific T-cell clones and common TCR motifs were defined by functional T-cell assays performed on cells from two HPV16-positive patients. The study asked whether T-cell immunity to the HPV oncoproteins E6 and E7 changes during chemoradiotherapy and whether this immunity affects survival. The candidate HPV-specific TCRs and motifs were subsequently tracked in TCR repertoires obtained from roughly 90 patients with HPV-related cancers. The investigation overall reported the following: The functional definition of HPV-specific T cells was derived from only two HPV16-positive patients, and the survival association was reported for HPV16-positive patients. Expansion of candidate HPV-specific clones and E7-related TCR motifs was observed in the tumor microenvironment during treatment, whereas no such expansion was observed for non-HPV-specific T cells. Improved recurrence-free survival in HPV16-positive patients was associated with expansion of HPV-responsive T cells during chemoradiotherapy.

Because repertoires were sampled repeatedly during chemoradiotherapy, clonal expansion in the tumor microenvironment could be followed. Reading from cysteine to phenylalanine, the CDR3 counts 16 amino acids. Just the 48-base CDR3 DNA is kept, in frame starting at base 1. The germline V and J ends show losses of 3 bases and 6 bases respectively, and no gene match explains 11 bases of the junction. CDR1 and CDR2 were assigned from the germline V gene (reference sequence) as LNHNV and YYDKDF. As regards this clone: The specificity of this receptor is unknown. Base qualities are not recorded, but no much larger clone differs from it by a single base.

Library preparation used the immunoSEQ multiplex PCR assay. The source is immuneACCESS, and TCRdb retained only in-frame sequences with V and J called. Part of the clones is not carried over; for the studies checked, unresolved V genes explain less than half of this, and the remainder is unexplained. Present in this sample are about 12,000 clones, less than 75% of which were seen just once. Of the sample, 16% is held by the ten largest clones. The rearrangement joined TRBV15 to TRBJ2-3; TRBD1 agrees with 8 junctional bases. The clonotype originates from a human donor with HPV-associated anogenital cancer. The specimen was collected from a patient who underwent chemoradiotherapy. Here the CDR3 is given as CATSSKLAGGRDTQYF. The sequenced DNA: TGTGCCACCAGCAGCAAACTAGCAGGGGGCCGGGATACGCAGTATTTT.